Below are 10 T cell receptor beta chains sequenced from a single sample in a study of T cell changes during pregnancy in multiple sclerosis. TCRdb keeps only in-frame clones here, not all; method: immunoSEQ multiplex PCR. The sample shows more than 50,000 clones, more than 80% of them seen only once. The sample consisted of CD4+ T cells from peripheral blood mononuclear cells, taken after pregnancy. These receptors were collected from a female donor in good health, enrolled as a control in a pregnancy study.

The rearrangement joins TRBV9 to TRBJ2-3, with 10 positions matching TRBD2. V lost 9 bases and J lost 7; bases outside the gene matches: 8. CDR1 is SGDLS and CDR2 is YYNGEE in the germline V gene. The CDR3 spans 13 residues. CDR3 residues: CANTSGNVHTQYF. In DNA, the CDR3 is TGTGCCAACACTAGCGGGAATGTGCATACGCAGTATTTT. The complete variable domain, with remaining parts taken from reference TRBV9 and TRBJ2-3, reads DSGVTQTPKHLITATGQRVTLRCSPRSGDLSVYWYQQSLDQGLQFLIQYYNGEERAKGNILERFSAQQFPDLHSELNLSSLELGDSALYFCANTSGNVHTQYFGPGTRLTVL.

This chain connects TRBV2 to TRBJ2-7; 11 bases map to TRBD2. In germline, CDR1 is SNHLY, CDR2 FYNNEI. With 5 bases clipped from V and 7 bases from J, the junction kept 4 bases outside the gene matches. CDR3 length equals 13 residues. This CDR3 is CASSPGLAEEQYF. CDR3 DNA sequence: TGTGCCAGCAGTCCGGGACTAGCGGAAGAGCAGTACTTC.

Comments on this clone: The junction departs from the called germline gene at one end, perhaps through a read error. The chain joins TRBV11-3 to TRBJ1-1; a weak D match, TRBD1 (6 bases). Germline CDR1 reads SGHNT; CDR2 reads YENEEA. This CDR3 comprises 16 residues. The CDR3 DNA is TGTGCCAGCAGCTTAGAAGGTTGGCAGGGGAACACTGAAACTTTCTTT. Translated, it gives CASSLEGWQGNTETFF.

DNA of the CDR3: TGTGCCAGTAGTATGGGACAGGAGCGGACTGAAGCTTTCTTT. It is translated as CASSMGQERTEAFF. This chain joins TRBV19 and TRBJ1-1; 8 bases fit TRBD1. Germline V gene lookup returns CDR1 LNHDA and CDR2 SQIVND (reference sequence). V was pared by 3 bases and J by 5 bases, with 5 bases of the junction left unmatched. The CDR3 totals 14 residues.

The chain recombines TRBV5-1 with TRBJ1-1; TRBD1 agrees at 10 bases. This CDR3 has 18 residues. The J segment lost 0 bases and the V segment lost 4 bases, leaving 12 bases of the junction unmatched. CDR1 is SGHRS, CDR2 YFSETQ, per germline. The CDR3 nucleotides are TGCGCCAGCAGCCTTAGACAGGGGGCGCAAGGGATGAACACTGAAGCTTTCTTT. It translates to CASSLRQGAQGMNTEAFF.

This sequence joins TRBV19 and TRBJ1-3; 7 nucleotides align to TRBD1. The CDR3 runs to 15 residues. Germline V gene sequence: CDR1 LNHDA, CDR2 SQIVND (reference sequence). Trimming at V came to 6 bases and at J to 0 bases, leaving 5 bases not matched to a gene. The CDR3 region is CASRDTGDSGNTIYF. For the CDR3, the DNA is TGTGCCAGTAGGGACACAGGGGACTCTGGAAACACCATATATTTT.

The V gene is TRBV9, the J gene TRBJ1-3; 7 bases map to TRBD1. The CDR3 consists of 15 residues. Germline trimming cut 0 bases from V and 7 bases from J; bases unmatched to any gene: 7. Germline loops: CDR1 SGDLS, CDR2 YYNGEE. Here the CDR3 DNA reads TGTGCCAGCAGCGTAGGACAGGGAGGTTGGAACACCATATATTTT. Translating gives CASSVGQGGWNTIYF.

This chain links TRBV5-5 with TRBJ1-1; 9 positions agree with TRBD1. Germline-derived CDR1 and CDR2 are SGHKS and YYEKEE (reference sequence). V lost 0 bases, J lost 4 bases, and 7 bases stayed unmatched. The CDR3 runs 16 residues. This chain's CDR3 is CASSLAGTGLITEAFF. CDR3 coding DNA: TGTGCCAGCAGCTTGGCCGGGACAGGGTTGATCACTGAAGCTTTCTTT. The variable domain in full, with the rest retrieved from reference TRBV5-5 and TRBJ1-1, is DAGVTQSPTHLIKTRGQQVTLRCSPISGHKSVSWYQQVLGQGPQFIFQYYEKEERGRGNFPDRFSARQFPNYSSELNVNALLLGDSALYLCASSLAGTGLITEAFFGQGTRLTVV.

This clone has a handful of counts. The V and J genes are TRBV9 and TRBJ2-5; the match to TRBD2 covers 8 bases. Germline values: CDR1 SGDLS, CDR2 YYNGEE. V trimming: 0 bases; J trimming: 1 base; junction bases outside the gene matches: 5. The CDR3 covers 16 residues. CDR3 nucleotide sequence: TGTGCCAGCAGCGTAGGAATGGCGGGGGGCCAAGAGACCCAGTACTTC. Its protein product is CASSVGMAGGQETQYF.

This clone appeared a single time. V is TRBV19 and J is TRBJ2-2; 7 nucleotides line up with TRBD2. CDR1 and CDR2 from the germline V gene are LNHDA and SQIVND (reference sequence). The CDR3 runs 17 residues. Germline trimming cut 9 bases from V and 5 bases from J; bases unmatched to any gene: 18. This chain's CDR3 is CASQSWATGGGTGELFF. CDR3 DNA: TGTGCCAGCCAGAGTTGGGCTACGGGGGGTGGTACCGGGGAGCTGTTTTTT.